Following are 11 T cell receptor beta chains from one sample sequenced in a study of CD8 T cells in Susac syndrome. Reverse transcription of about 0.45 to 1 ug RNA was performed with random hexamers. From the immunoSEQ multiplex PCR reads, TCRdb called clonotypes with MiXCR, one entry per CDR3 protein. The data show roughly 140,000 distinct CDR3 sequences, with nearly 97% seen just once and over 0.065% held by the top ten. Sequencing input: CD4+ T cells from PBMCs. The source of these receptors is a human donor with Susac syndrome.

This rearrangement joins TRBV7-3 to TRBJ2-5; 9 nucleotides line up with TRBD2. V dropped 5 bases and J dropped 2; count of bases not matched to a gene: 3. Germline CDR1 and CDR2: SGHTA and FQGTGA. The CDR3 totals 14 residues. CDR3 sequence (DNA): TGTGCCAGCAGCCCTAGCGGGGCGCAAGAGACCCAGTACTTC. It codes for CASSPSGAQETQYF. The full variable domain, completed using reference TRBV7-3 and TRBJ2-5, is GAGVSQTPSNKVTEKGKYVELRCDPISGHTALYWYRQSLGQGPEFLIYFQGTGAADDSGLPNDRFFAVRPEGSVSTLKIQRTERGDSAVYLCASSPSGAQETQYFGPGTRLLVL.

The rearrangement joins TRBV11-2 to TRBJ2-3; the match to TRBD2 covers 9 bases. This CDR3 has 16 residues. The J segment lost 2 bases and the V segment lost 2 bases, leaving 5 bases of the junction unmatched. Looked up from germline, CDR1 is SGHAT and CDR2 is FQNNGV. CDR3 region: CASSLRLAGNTDTQYF. The CDR3 DNA sequence: TGTGCCAGCAGCTTAAGGCTAGCGGGAAACACAGATACGCAGTATTTT.

The rearrangement links TRBV15 to TRBJ2-5; TRBD2 matches at 7 bases. The CDR3 runs to 16 residues. The germline CDR1 and CDR2 sequences are LNHNV and YYDKDF (reference sequence). Unmatched junction bases numbered 9, after V lost 1 base and J lost 4 bases. Written as DNA, the CDR3 is TGTGCCACCAGCAGAGGGGAAGCGGGAAGCGCAGAGACCCAGTACTTC. This codes for CATSRGEAGSAETQYF.

This chain links TRBV3-1 with TRBJ2-5; D gene ambiguous. Trimming cost V 1 base and J 5 bases, with 5 bases left between them. Germline values: CDR1 LGHDT, CDR2 YNNKEL (reference sequence). The CDR3 covers 12 residues. The CDR3 spells CASSQVVETQYF. The CDR3 DNA reads as TGTGCCAGCAGCCAAGTCGTGGAGACCCAGTACTTC.

The CDR3 DNA follows: TGCAGTGCAACTCGTGGCGGGAGGGCTTACGAGCAGTACTTC. This sequence encodes CSATRGGRAYEQYF. The chain couples TRBV20-1 to TRBJ2-7, with TRBD2 identical over 9 bases. The V gene end was trimmed by 6 bases and the J gene end by 4 bases; junction bases not matched to a gene: 10. CDR3 length equals 14 residues. Germline CDR1 reads DFQATT; CDR2 reads SNEGSKA (reference sequence).

This clonotype was recorded a few times. The V gene is TRBV3-1, the J gene TRBJ1-2, with D uncertain. The CDR3 totals 12 residues. Trimming removed 5 bases at V and 2 bases at J, with 6 bases between. Germline V gene lookup returns CDR1 LGHDT and CDR2 YNNKEL (reference sequence). In DNA, the CDR3 is TGTGCCAGCAGCACGGGGAACTATGGCTACACCTTC. Translation: CASSTGNYGYTF.

The chain has TRBV13 and TRBJ2-7, with D possibly TRBD1 on 5 matching bases. The V gene lost 5 bases and the J gene lost 6 bases, with 23 bases spanning the gap. Germline V gene sequence: CDR1 PRHDT, CDR2 FYEKMQ (reference sequence). There are 16 residues in the CDR3. The CDR3 loop is CASSPPVIQGKVEQYF. DNA for the CDR3: TGTGCCAGCAGCCCCCCCGTGATTCAGGGTAAAGTCGAGCAGTACTTC.

The CDR3 loop reads CASSLARGAYEQYF. CDR3 in DNA: TGTGCCAGCAGCTTAGCTCGCGGGGCCTACGAGCAGTACTTC. The rearrangement links TRBV7-6 to TRBJ2-7; D perhaps matches TRBD2 (6 bases). The CDR3 is 14 amino acids. V was trimmed by 0 bases and J by 2 bases, leaving 8 bases between them. Germline CDR1 is SGHVS and CDR2 is FNYEAQ.

This sequence joins TRBV18 and TRBJ1-1; D is possibly TRBD1 (5 bases). CDR1 and CDR2 from the germline V gene are KGHSH and LQKENI. Trimming removed 2 bases from V and 0 bases from J, with 16 bases in between. The CDR3 extends over 17 amino acids. The CDR3 is CASSPFFLGQMNTEAFF. The CDR3 nucleotides are TGTGCCAGCTCACCATTCTTTCTGGGGCAGATGAACACTGAAGCTTTCTTT.

CDR3 in DNA: TGTGCCAGCTCACCTCGCCAGCCCCAGCATTTT. The encoded protein is CASSPRQPQHF. The chain recombines TRBV18 with TRBJ1-5, with D hard to call. Germline loops: CDR1 KGHSH, CDR2 LQKENI. V lost 3 bases and J lost 7, with 4 bases in between. The CDR3 has 11 amino acids.

V gene TRBV7-9 combines with J gene TRBJ2-5, with 9 bases lining up with TRBD2. V was pared by 5 bases and J by 7 bases, with 2 bases of the junction left unmatched. Germline V gene lookup returns CDR1 SEHNR and CDR2 FQNEAQ (reference sequence). CDR3 length: 12 amino acids. CDR3 DNA: TGTGCCAGCAGCCCGACTAGCGGGACCCAGTACTTC. Its translation is CASSPTSGTQYF.